The present TCR beta chain was sequenced within a study of T cells in Graves' hyperthyroidism and ophthalmopathy. Whole-study results and caveats: Blood also contained most expanded thyroid clonotypes above 0.001. Stable hyperthyroidism and ophthalmopathy were separated using 13 V-J signatures.

This clonotype came up many times. The antigen is not known. Using RNA transcripts as the source, TCR beta CDR3 regions were amplified. The HTBI set primed first-round TCR CDR3 RT-PCR. A single record per CDR3 protein comes from TCRdb applying MiXCR to the multiplex PCR reads. Of more than 350,000 distinct CDR3 sequences listed, over 12% are singletons. Disease duration was under 3 months in the ophthalmopathy patients, who also had a Clinical Activity Score of at least 3 and a NOSPECS grade of at least 4. The study left out patients who had uncontrolled infection, other autoimmune disease, pregnancy or lactation. With 6 bases clipped from V and 5 bases from J, the junction kept 23 bases outside the gene matches. The CDR3 extends over 19 amino acids. Germline values: CDR1 DFQATT, CDR2 SNEGSKA (reference sequence).

The receptor was isolated from a woman aged 55-70 years with Graves' ophthalmopathy. The sequenced sample was blood. The gene calls are TRBV20-1 and TRBJ2-5; the match to TRBD2 covers 11 bases. The CDR3 is CSAPGSRASGRPSRETQYF. Written as DNA, the CDR3 is TGCAGTGCCCCCGGAAGCCGGGCTAGCGGGAGGCCAAGCAGGGAGACCCAGTACTTC.